This TCR beta chain originates from a study of T cells after yellow fever vaccination. Looked up from germline, CDR1 is DFQATT and CDR2 is SNEGSKA (reference sequence). This CDR3 region has 14 residues. J gave up 2 bases and V 5 bases, and 4 bases lay outside the gene matches. The table lists this clonotype with a few counts. Its cognate antigen is unknown. TCRdb itself ran the 5' RACE reads through MiXCR, one entry per CDR3 protein. This sample has over 150,000 distinct CDR3 sequences; about 6% occur once, and the top ten carry 2.9%. Study-level results: Weaker, the secondary response had a peak occurring faster, on day 5 versus 15. Post-booster repertoires again held most primary-vaccination clones (roughly 95% CD4, roughly 88% CD8).

This clonotype was sampled from a man aged 18 to 29 who received the YFV17D yellow fever vaccine. The V and J genes are TRBV20-1 and TRBJ2-3, with 10 bases identical to TRBD2. The sequenced sample was CD4+ T cells sorted from PBMCs, obtained on the day of the first yellow fever vaccination. The CDR3 sequence: CSAPSGGFTDTQYF. DNA for the CDR3: TGCAGTGCTCCTAGCGGGGGTTTCACAGATACGCAGTATTTT.